This T cell receptor (beta chain) was captured in a study of CXCR3-negative and CXCR3-positive naive CD8 T cells. Through 5' RACE with UMI labels, the TRB cDNA libraries were prepared. TCRdb re-analyzed the 5' RACE reads; it lists each CDR3 protein once, without DNA. Here the sample table reports 50,000 to 60,000 distinct CDR3 sequences. Study results and caveats: Diversity proved comparably high across both naive subsets and much lower in memory CD8+ cells.

To note about this clonotype: Antigen: not known.

Triplicate sorting captured hundreds of thousands of cells each from every CD8+ T cell subset. There are 13 residues in the CDR3. In germline, CDR1 is SEHNR, CDR2 FQNEAQ (reference sequence). This TCR was recovered from a human donor in good health. Some clones in this sample may be carry-over from other donors' samples. The genes are TRBV7-9 and TRBJ1-2; TCRdb gives TRBD1 as the D gene, but with no DNA this cannot be confirmed. Sample: naive CXCR3- CD8+ T cells from blood. As for subset: CD45RO-CCR7+CD27+CD95- naive CD8+ T cells lacking CXCR3 (TNR3-). The CDR3: CASSLEAGDGYTF. The full variable domain, its missing parts supplied by reference TRBV7-9 and TRBJ1-2, is DTGVSQNPRHKITKRGQNVTFRCDPISEHNRLYWYRQTLGQGPEFLTYFQNEAQLEKSRLLSDRFSAERPKGSFSTLEIQRTEQGDSAMYLCASSLEAGDGYTFGSGTRLTVV.